The present entry profiles one T cell receptor (beta chain) with its context. The target of this receptor is not known. It has no much larger one-base neighbor in the sample; base qualities were not kept. These data are taken from a study of shared clonotypes between healthy human individuals (dated by TCRdb to 2020 to 2022). Describing the broader study: The cohort included three men and a couple of women between 18 and 49 years of age. For each donor, CD4 naive and CD4 memory were each given three plates, CD8 naive was given two plates, and CD8 memory was given one plate. To estimate repertoire size and how much clonotype sharing occurs between individuals, the study deeply sequenced the blood TCR repertoires of roughly 5 healthy adults. Different laboratories and diverse techniques were used to prepare libraries and sequence TCR repertoires, to increase sequencing depth and limit assay-specific biases. Per donor, leukapheresis produced somewhere between about 0.9 and 9 billion PBMCs.

Using the deep immunoSEQ assay, TCR CDR3 regions were amplified from genomic DNA by multiplex PCR. Genomic DNA extracted from each cell subset was distributed evenly over all wells of several immunoSEQ 96-well plates, and each plate served as one replicate. Each replicate PCR for sorted subsets received around 200 ng genomic DNA, equal to 30,000 or so T cell genomes. The purified libraries were quantified using a Qubit 3.0 fluorometer, sized with a Bioanalyzer 2100, and then quantified again using the KAPA Library Quantification kit. Each immunoSEQ 96-well plate was sequenced on its own single-read 150-cycle Illumina NextSeq 550 flow cell. As for how the authors treated the data: Because only junctional sequences without quality scores were contained in the immunoSEQ output, filtering matching that applied to full-length reads could not be performed. To assign V/J genes and CDR3, sequences were annotated using PyIR, a Python wrapper for IgBLAST v1.9, with IMGT germline references. Reads were filtered out if the reads had weak V/J assignments (E-value above 1e-6), no CDR3, stop codons, out-of-frame junctions, or ambiguous translated residues. A V3J clonotype was defined by an identical inferred V gene, J gene, and CDR3 amino acid sequence. To compute the percentage overlap between repertoires, the number of shared unique clonotypes was divided by the size of the smaller repertoire. Richness of each repertoire was evaluated using RTK rarefaction, the Chao1 estimator, and Recon v2.1 estimates of unobserved clonotypes. OLGA was used to compute generation probabilities for all TCRbeta clonotypes that the gDNA method yielded from a handful of donors. In its TCRdb copy, this immuneACCESS table keeps in-frame sequences only and misses some clones. Where compared with another copy, unresolved V genes explain less than half of these, and the others have no known cause. V and J calls and clone size follow that table, whereas D and trimming were derived from the DNA. For this sample there are some 2,100,000 clones; around 95% appear just once. Jointly, the top ten make up over 0.1% of the sample.

Points the paper makes about the study in general: Higher generation probabilities were observed for clonotypes shared by all four sorted-subset donors than for non-shared clonotypes. Pairwise subsampling led to the expectation that sequencing depth would affect the degree of clonotype sharing among donors. Sharing across a few donors was observed for about 5% of naive CD4, around 3.5% of naive CD8, 2% to 2.5% of memory CD4, and less than 0.45% of memory CD8 clonotypes. The genetic and exposure-history diversity represented was limited by the small number of donors. Rarefaction of sorted-subset datasets indicated incomplete sequencing despite the large sequencing depth. Naive subsets generally had larger estimated clonotype richness than memory subsets. Sampling was restricted to blood, and TCR repertoires in tissue are likely to differ from TCR repertoires in blood.

Healthy HIV-negative adults with no recently reported acute infections or vaccinations were included as donors. Every donor was a Caucasian adult residing in Nashville, Tennessee, USA. CD4+ T cells were enriched through magnetic negative selection, after which naive cells were positively selected on CD45RA and the remaining negative fraction served as the memory subset. After blood collection by leukapheresis, PBMCs were isolated using Ficoll-Histopaque density gradient centrifugation and then cryopreserved in the vapor phase of liquid nitrogen. Purity and quantity of every magnetically sorted T cell population were checked by analytical flow cytometry. Genomic DNA was isolated from each sorted fraction and quantified by UV absorbance on a Nanodrop 2000c. The germline V gene supplies CDR1 MNHNS and CDR2 SASEGT. Counted from cysteine to phenylalanine, this CDR3 has 15 amino acids. The sequence is cut down to CDR3 DNA, 45 bases in frame from base 1. V gives up 6 bases and J gives up 8 bases, and the segment between their germline ends measures 19 bases.

The sequencing sample was made of naive CD4+ T cells sorted from blood. Reading the label with the study, this specimen's cell subset or site is: CD45RA+ positively selected. This chain joins TRBV6-1 to TRBJ1-4; a tentative D call is TRBD1 (6 bases match). This receptor was obtained from a man aged 18 to 29 in good health. This receptor has the CDR3 CASSLGGLWGEKLFF. The nucleotides read TGTGCCAGCAGCCTAGGGGGACTCTGGGGGGAAAAACTGTTTTTT.